This paragraph covers one TCR beta chain sequence. These data come from a study of blood T cell repertoires in COVID-19. Study as a whole: From the United States, Italy and Spain came samples of acute and convalescent COVID-19. T cells, B-cell-depleted T cells, or PBMCs provided the cDNA or gDNA that served as material.

Trimming shortened V by 2 bases and J by 9 bases, and 10 bases separated the two germline ends. This CDR3 region has 12 residues. Per the germline V gene, CDR1 is SGHDN and CDR2 is FVKESK. Here immunoSEQ multiplex PCR was the method, and the copy in TCRdb shows in-frame clones only, minus some. The table includes tens of thousands of clones, about 83% detected once. The TCR comes from a human donor in a cohort sampled during active COVID-19. Specimen: peripheral blood. The chain is built from TRBV14 and TRBJ1-1; D remains unclear. The CDR3 region has the DNA TGTGCCAGCAGCCAAACTTCTTACCAAGCTTTCTTT. Its protein is CASSQTSYQAFF. The full variable domain, with the rest looked up from reference TRBV14 and TRBJ1-1, is EAGVTQFPSHSVIEKGQTVTLRCDPISGHDNLYWYRRVMGKEIKFLLHFVKESKQDESGMPNNRFLAERTGGTYSTLKVQPAELEDSGVYFCASSQTSYQAFFGQGTRLTVV.